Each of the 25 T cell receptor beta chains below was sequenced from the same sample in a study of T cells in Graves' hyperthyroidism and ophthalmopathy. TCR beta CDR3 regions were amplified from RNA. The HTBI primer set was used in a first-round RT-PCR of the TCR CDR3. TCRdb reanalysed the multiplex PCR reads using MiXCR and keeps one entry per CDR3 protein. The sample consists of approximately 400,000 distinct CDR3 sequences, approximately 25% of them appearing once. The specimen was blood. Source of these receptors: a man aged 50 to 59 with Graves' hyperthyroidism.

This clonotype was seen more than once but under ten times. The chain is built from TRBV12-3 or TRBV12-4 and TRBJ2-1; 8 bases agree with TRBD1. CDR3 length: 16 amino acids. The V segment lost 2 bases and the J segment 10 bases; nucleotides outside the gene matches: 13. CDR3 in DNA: TGTGCCAGCAGTTTATGGTTGAGGACAGGGCGTGGGGAGCAGTTCTTC. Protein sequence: CASSLWLRTGRGEQFF.

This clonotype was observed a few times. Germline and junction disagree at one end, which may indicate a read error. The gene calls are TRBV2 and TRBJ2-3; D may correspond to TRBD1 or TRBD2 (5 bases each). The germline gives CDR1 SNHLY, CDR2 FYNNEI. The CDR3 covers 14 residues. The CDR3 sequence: CVSSMGPDTDTQYF. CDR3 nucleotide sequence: TGTGTCAGCAGCATGGGACCAGACACAGATACGCAGTATTTT.

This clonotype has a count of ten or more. The CDR3 here is CASTTGENPYEQYF. The CDR3 DNA reads as TGTGCCAGCACCACAGGGGAAAACCCCTACGAGCAGTACTTC. The rearrangement links TRBV6-1 to TRBJ2-7; 7 positions match TRBD1. CDR3 length equals 14 residues. J lost 2 bases, V lost 7 bases, and 8 bases had no gene match. Germline V gives CDR1 MNHNS, CDR2 SASEGT.

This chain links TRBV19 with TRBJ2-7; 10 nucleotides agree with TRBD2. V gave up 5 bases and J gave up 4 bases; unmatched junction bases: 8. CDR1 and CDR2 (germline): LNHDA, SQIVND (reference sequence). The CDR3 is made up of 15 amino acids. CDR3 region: CASSGLLAGSYEQYF. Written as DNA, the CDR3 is TGTGCCAGTAGTGGATTACTAGCGGGATCTTACGAGCAGTACTTC.

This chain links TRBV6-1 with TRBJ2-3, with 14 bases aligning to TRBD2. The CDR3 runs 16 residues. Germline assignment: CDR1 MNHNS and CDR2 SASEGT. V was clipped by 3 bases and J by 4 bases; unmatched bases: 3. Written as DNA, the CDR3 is TGTGCCAGCAGTGACCGACTAGCGGGAGGGCCAGATACGCAGTATTTT. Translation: CASSDRLAGGPDTQYF.

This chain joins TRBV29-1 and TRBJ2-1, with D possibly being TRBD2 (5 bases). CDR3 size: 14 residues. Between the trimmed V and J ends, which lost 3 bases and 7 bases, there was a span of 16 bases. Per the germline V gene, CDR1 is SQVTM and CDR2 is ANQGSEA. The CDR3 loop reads CSVEDWPTENEQFF. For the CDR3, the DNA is TGCAGCGTTGAGGACTGGCCCACTGAGAATGAGCAGTTCTTC.

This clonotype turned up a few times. The CDR3 loop is CSVDGASGITRSYNEQFF. The CDR3 DNA follows: TGCAGCGTTGACGGGGCTAGCGGGATCACCCGCTCCTACAATGAGCAGTTCTTC. The V and J genes are TRBV29-1 and TRBJ2-1; 9 bases fit TRBD2. The CDR3 contains 18 residues. The V and J ends lost 3 bases and 0 bases, in that order; junction bases with no gene match: 12. Germline loops: CDR1 SQVTM, CDR2 ANQGSEA.

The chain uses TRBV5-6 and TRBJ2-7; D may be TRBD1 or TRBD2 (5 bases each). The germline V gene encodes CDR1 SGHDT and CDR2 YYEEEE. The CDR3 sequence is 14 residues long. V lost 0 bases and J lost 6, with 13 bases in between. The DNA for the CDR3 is TGTGCCAGCAGCTTGGGGTTCCGAGGGGTCGAGCAGTACTTC. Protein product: CASSLGFRGVEQYF.

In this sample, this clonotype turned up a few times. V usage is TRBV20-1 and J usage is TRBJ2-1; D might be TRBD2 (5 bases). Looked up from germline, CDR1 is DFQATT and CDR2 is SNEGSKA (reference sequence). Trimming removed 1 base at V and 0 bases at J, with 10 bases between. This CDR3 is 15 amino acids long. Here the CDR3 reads CSARVPAVSYNEQFF. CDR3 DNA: TGCAGTGCTAGAGTTCCAGCGGTCTCCTACAATGAGCAGTTCTTC.

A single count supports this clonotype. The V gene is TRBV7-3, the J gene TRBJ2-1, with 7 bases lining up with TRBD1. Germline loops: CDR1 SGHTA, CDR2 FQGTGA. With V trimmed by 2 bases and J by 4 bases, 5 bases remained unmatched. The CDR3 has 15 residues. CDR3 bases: TGTGCCAGCAGCTTAGCCCGGGGACAGTACAATGAGCAGTTCTTC. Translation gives CASSLARGQYNEQFF.

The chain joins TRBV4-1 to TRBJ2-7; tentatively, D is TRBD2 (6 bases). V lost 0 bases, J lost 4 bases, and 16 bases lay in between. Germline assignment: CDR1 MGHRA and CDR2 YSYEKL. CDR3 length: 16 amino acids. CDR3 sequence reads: CASSQDGGVGGYEQYF. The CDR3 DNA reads TGCGCCAGCAGCCAAGACGGGGGTGTTGGGGGATACGAGCAGTACTTC.

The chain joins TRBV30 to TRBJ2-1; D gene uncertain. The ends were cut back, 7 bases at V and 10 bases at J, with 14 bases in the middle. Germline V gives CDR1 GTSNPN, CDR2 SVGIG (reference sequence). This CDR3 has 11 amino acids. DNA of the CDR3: TGTGCCTTGAACGTTCGCGCGGAGCAGTTCTTC. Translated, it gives CALNVRAEQFF.

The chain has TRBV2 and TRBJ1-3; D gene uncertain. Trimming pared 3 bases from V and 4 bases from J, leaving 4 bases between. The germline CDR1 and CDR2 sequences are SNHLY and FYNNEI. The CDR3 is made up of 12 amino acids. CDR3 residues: CASSETGNTIYF. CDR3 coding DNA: TGTGCCAGCAGTGAGACGGGAAACACCATATATTTT.

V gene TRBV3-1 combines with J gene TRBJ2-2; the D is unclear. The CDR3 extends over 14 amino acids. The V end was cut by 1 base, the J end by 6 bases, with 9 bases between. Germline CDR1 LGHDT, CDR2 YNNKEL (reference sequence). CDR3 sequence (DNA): TGTGCCAGCAGCCAAGTGGTCATGGCCGGGGAGCTGTTTTTT. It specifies CASSQVVMAGELFF.

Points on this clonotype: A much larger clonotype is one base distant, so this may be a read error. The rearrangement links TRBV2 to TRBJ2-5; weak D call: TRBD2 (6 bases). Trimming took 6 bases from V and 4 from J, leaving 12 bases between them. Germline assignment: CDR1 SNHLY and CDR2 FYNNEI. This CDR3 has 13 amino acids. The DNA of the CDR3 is TGTGCCAGCAGAGACGTGGGGGGAGAGACCCAGTACTTC. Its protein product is CASRDVGGETQYF.

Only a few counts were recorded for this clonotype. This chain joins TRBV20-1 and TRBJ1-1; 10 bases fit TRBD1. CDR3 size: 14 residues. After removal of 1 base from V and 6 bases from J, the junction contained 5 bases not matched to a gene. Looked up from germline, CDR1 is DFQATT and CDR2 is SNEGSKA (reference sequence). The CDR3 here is CSARVDRGRPEAFF. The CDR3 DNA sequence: TGCAGTGCTAGAGTAGACAGGGGGCGTCCTGAAGCTTTCTTT.

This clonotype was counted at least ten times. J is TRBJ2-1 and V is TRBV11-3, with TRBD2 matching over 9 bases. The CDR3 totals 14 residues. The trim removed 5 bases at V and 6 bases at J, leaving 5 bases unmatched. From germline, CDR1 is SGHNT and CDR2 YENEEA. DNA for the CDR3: TGTGCCAGCAGCGATACGGGACTAGCCAATGAGCAGTTCTTC. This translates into CASSDTGLANEQFF.

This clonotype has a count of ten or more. The CDR3 region is CASSSESGEETQYF. The DNA for the CDR3 is TGTGCCAGCAGTTCCGAATCAGGGGAAGAGACCCAGTACTTC. The chain recombines TRBV28 with TRBJ2-5; tentatively, D is TRBD1 (6 bases). With 4 bases removed from V and 3 bases from J, the gap between germline ends came to 12 bases. Looked up from germline, CDR1 is MDHEN and CDR2 is SYDVKM. The CDR3 is 14 amino acids.

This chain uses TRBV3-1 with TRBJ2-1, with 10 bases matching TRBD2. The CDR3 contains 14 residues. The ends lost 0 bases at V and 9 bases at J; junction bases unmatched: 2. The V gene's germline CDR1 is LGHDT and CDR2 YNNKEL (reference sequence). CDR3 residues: CASSQEASGSEQFF. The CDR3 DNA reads TGTGCCAGCAGCCAAGAAGCTAGCGGGAGTGAGCAGTTCTTC.

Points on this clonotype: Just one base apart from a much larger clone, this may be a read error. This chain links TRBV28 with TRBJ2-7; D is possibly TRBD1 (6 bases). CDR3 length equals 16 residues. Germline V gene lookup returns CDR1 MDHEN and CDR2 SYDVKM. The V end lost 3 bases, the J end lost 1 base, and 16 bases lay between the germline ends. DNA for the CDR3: TGTGCCAGCAGTTTTTTGGGCACAGGGAATTCCTACGAGCAGTACTTC. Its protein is CASSFLGTGNSYEQYF.

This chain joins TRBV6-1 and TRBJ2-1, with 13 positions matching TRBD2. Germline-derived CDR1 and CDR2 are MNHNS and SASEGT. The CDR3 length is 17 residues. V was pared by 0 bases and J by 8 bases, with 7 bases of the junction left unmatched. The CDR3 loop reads CASSEARLAGGRDEQFF. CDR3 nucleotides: TGTGCCAGCAGTGAAGCGAGACTAGCGGGAGGCCGGGATGAGCAGTTCTTC.

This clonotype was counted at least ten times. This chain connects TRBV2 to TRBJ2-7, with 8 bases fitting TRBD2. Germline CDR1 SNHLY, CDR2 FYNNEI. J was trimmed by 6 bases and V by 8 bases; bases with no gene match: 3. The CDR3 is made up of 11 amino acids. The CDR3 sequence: CASSAGGEQYF. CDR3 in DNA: TGTGCCAGCTCCGCGGGAGGCGAGCAGTACTTC.

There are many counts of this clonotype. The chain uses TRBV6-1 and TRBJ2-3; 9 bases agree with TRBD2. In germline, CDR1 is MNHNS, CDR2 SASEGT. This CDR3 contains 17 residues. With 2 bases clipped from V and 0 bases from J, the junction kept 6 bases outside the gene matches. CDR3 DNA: TGTGCCAGCAGTGAAAGATTAGCGGGAGCTAGCACAGATACGCAGTATTTT. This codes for CASSERLAGASTDTQYF.

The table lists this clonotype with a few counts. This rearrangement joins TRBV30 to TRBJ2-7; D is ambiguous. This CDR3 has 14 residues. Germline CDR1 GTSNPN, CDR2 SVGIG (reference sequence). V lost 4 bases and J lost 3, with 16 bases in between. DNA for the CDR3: TGTGCCTGGAATCAGATACCCCGTCTCTACGAGCAGTACTTC. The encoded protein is CAWNQIPRLYEQYF.

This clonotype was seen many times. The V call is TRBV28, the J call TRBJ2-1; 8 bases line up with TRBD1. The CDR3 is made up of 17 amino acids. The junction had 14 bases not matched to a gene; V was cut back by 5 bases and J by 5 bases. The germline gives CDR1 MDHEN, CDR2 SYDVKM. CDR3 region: CASSPLIRQGLNNEQFF. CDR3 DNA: TGTGCCAGCAGTCCTCTGATCCGACAGGGGTTAAACAATGAGCAGTTCTTC.